These T cell receptor beta chains were read from a single sample in a study of blood T cell repertoires in COVID-19. Here immunoSEQ multiplex PCR was the method, and the copy in TCRdb shows in-frame clones only, minus some. The sample yields roughly 140,000 clones, 75% to 90% seen once. The sequenced material came from peripheral blood. These receptors were taken from a woman of 80 years or more with acute or convalescent COVID-19. The CDR3 runs from the conserved cysteine through the conserved F or W.

J gene: TRBJ1-3; V gene: TRBV18; CDR3 length: 13; CDR3 protein: CASSRQLGNTIYF
J gene: TRBJ1-2; V gene: TRBV9; CDR3 length: 13; CDR3 protein: CASSSDPSGGYTF
J gene: TRBJ2-3; V gene: TRBV4-1; CDR3 length: 18; CDR3 protein: CASSQDDSASRNTDTQYF
J gene: TRBJ2-5; V gene: TRBV19; CDR3 length: 13; CDR3 protein: CASSIQGRETQYF
J gene: TRBJ2-5; V gene: TRBV28; CDR3 length: 14; CDR3 protein: CASRTTDKQETQYF
J gene: TRBJ2-1; V gene: TRBV15; CDR3 length: 20; CDR3 protein: CATSRGGRGTTTHSYNEQFF
J gene: TRBJ2-2; V gene: TRBV2; CDR3 length: 18; CDR3 protein: CASSERGLDRGNTGELFF
J gene: TRBJ2-1; V gene: TRBV5-1; CDR3 length: 16; CDR3 protein: CASSLNAGGTYNEQFF
J gene: TRBJ1-1; V gene: TRBV3-1/TRBV3-2; CDR3 length: 13; CDR3 protein: CASSPGILTEAFF
J gene: TRBJ2-1; V gene: TRBV5-4; CDR3 length: 15; CDR3 protein: CASSPKAGQGNEQFF
J gene: TRBJ1-2; V gene: TRBV6-5; CDR3 length: 14; CDR3 protein: CASLTEPIAYGYTF
J gene: TRBJ1-2; V gene: TRBV6-2/TRBV6-3; CDR3 length: 16; CDR3 protein: CASSYPSGQPFYGYTF
J gene: TRBJ2-7; V gene: TRBV30; CDR3 length: 16; CDR3 protein: CAWAPFLGRERLEQYF
J gene: TRBJ1-1; V gene: TRBV5-1; CDR3 length: 14; CDR3 protein: CASSPGSMGTEAFF
J gene: TRBJ2-1; V gene: TRBV3-1/TRBV3-2; CDR3 length: 13; CDR3 protein: CASSPGQGGAEFF